This T cell receptor beta chain came from a study of blood T cell repertoires in COVID-19. For the study at large: Acute and convalescent COVID-19 specimens originated in the United States, Italy and Spain.

Original methodology: Amplified reference gene primers provided the basis for estimating nucleated cell counts. Some clones are missing from TCRdb's copy, which holds only in-frame ones; the method was immunoSEQ multiplex PCR. The V and J calls and clone size are taken from that table; D and trimming were inferred from the DNA. The sample includes over 150,000 clones, roughly 84% of them seen just once. Germline V gene data show CDR1 as SGHAT and CDR2 as FQNNGV. The CDR3 covers 17 residues. Unmatched junction bases numbered 11, after V lost 1 base and J lost 4 bases. Sequenced material: peripheral blood. The chain couples TRBV11-2 to TRBJ2-5; 8 nucleotides line up with TRBD1. This receptor was taken from an elderly woman with active or convalescent COVID-19. CDR3 DNA: TGTGCCAGCAGCTTAGCCTCCAGGGGGCTAGTGACAGAGACCCAGTACTTC. This gives the protein CASSLASRGLVTETQYF.